This T cell receptor beta chain was obtained from a study of blood T cell repertoires in COVID-19. The table came from immunoSEQ multiplex PCR; TCRdb's copy has only in-frame clones and leaves some out. The data hold roughly 120,000 clones, with 80% observed a single time. The sequence derives from a man between 65 and 85 years old with acute or convalescent COVID-19. Sequencing was done on a sample of peripheral blood.

The CDR3 nucleotides read TGCGCCAGCAACTCACATCCGGACAGGGGAGACTATGGCTACACCTTC. This sequence encodes CASNSHPDRGDYGYTF. The rearrangement links TRBV5-1 to TRBJ1-2; 9 nucleotides agree with TRBD1. Germline loops: CDR1 SGHRS, CDR2 YFSETQ. Trimming took 6 bases from V and 3 from J; bases not matched to a gene: 12. The CDR3 is 16 residues long.